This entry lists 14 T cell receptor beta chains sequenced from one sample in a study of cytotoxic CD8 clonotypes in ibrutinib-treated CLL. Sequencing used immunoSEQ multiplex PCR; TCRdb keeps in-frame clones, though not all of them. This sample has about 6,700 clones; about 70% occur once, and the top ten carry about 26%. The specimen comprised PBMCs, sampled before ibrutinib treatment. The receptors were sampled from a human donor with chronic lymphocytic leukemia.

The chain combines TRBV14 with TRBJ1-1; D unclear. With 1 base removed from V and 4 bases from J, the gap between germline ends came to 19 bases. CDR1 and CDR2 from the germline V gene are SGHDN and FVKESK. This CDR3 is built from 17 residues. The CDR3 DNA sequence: TGTGCCAGCAGCCAAGGCGCCCGGGGAGTAATCGGCACTGAAGCTTTCTTT. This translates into CASSQGARGVIGTEAFF.

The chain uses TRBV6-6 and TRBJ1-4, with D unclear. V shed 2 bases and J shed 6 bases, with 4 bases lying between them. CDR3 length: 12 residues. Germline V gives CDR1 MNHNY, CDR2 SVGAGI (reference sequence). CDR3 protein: CASSYRYEKLFF. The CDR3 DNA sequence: TGTGCCAGCAGTTACCGGTATGAAAAACTGTTTTTT.

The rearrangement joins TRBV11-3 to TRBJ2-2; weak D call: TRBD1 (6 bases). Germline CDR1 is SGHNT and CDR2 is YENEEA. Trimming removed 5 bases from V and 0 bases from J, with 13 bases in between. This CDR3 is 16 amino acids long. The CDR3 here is CASSPRGTPNTGELFF. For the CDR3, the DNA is TGTGCCAGCAGCCCCAGGGGAACGCCGAACACCGGGGAGCTGTTTTTT.

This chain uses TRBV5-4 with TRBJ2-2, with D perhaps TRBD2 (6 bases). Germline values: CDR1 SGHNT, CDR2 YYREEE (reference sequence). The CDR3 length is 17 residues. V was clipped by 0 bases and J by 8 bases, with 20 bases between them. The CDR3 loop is CASSLVPRDRGTGELFF. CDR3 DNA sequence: TGTGCCAGCAGCTTGGTACCCAGGGACCGAGGGACTGGGGAGCTGTTTTTT.

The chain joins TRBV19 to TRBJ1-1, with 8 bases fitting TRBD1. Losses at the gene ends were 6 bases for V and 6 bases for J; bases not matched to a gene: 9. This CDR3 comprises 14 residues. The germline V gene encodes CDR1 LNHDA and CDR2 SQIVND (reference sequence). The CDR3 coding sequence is TGTGCCAGTAGCCCAGGACAGGGTAGTTCTGAAGCTTTCTTT. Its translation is CASSPGQGSSEAFF.

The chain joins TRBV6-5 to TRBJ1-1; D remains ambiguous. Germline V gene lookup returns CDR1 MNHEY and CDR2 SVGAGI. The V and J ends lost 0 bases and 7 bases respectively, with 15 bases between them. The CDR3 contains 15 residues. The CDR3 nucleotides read TGTGCCAGCAGTTACTCTCGGGGAACTAGTCGTGAAGCTTTCTTT. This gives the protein CASSYSRGTSREAFF.

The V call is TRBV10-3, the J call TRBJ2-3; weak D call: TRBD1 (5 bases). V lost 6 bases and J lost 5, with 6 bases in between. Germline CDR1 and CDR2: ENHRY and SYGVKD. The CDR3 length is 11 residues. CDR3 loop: CAIRTGDTQYF. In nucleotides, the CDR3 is TGTGCCATCAGAACAGGAGATACGCAGTATTTT.

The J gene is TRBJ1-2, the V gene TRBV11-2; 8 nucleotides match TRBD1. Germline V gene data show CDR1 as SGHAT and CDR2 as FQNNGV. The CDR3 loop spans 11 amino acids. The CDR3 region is CAAGTGYGYTF. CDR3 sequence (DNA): TGTGCAGCCGGGACAGGCTATGGCTACACCTTC.

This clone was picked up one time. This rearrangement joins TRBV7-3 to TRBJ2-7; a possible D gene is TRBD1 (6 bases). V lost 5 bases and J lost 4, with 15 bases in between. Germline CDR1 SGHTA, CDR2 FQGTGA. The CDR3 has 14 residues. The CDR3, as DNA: TGTGCCAGCAGCCTCCACGGGACATCTTACGAGCAGTACTTC. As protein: CASSLHGTSYEQYF.

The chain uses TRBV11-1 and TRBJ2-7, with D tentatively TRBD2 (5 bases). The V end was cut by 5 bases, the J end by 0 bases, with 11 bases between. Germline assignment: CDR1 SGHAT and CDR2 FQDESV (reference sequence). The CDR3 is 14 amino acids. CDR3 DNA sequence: TGTGCCAGCAGCCCGAGGGAGTACTCCTACGAGCAGTACTTC. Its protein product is CASSPREYSYEQYF.

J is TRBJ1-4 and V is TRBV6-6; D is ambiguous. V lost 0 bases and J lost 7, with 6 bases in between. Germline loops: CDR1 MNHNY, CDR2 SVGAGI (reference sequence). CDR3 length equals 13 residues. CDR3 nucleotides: TGTGCCAGCAGTTACTCGAGGAGTGAAAAACTGTTTTTT. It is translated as CASSYSRSEKLFF.

CDR3 loop: CASSDSFFRAFF. DNA for the CDR3: TGTGCCAGCAGTGATAGTTTTTTCAGGGCTTTCTTT. The chain links TRBV2 to TRBJ1-1; D remains ambiguous. The V end was cut by 3 bases, the J end by 11 bases, with 13 bases between. Germline CDR1 reads SNHLY; CDR2 reads FYNNEI. The CDR3 is 12 amino acids.

CDR3 nucleotides: TGTGCCAGCAGAGTACAGGGGGGGGCTGAAGCTTTCTTT. Translating gives CASRVQGGAEAFF. This sequence joins TRBV2 and TRBJ1-1, with 8 bases that match TRBD1. The J segment lost 6 bases and the V segment lost 6 bases, leaving 6 bases of the junction unmatched. The CDR3 is 13 amino acids. Per the germline V gene, CDR1 is SNHLY and CDR2 is FYNNEI.

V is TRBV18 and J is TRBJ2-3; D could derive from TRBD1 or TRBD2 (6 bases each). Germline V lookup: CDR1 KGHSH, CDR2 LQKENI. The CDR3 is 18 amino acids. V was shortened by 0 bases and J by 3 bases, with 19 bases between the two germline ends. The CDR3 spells CASSPPYRDLGGTDTQYF. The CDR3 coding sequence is TGTGCCAGCTCACCACCGTACCGGGACCTAGGGGGGACAGATACGCAGTATTTT. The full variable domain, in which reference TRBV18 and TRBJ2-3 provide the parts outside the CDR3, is NAGVMQNPRHLVRRRGQEARLRCSPMKGHSHVYWYRQLPEEGLKFMVYLQKENIIDESGMPKERFSAEFPKEGPSILRIQQVVRGDSAAYFCASSPPYRDLGGTDTQYFGPGTRLTVL.